The T cell receptor beta chain under discussion was sequenced for a study of control samples from healthy donors and cancer patients. TCRdb's copy holds only in-frame clones and misses some; the assay was immunoSEQ multiplex PCR. The sample lists about 120,000 clones; 80% to 95% were seen once. Specimen: blood. The source is a man in his forties or fifties in good health.

This chain's CDR3 is CASSHDPGVGEAFF. As DNA, the CDR3 is TGTGCCAGCAGCCATGACCCAGGGGTAGGAGAAGCTTTCTTT. The chain carries TRBV3-1 (or the pseudogene TRBV3-2) and TRBJ1-1; D is possibly TRBD1 (6 bases). With 3 bases removed from V and 8 bases from J, the gap between germline ends came to 16 bases. Germline V gene data show CDR1 as LGHDT and CDR2 as YNNKEL (reference sequence). This CDR3 spans 14 amino acids.